Following are 15 T cell receptor beta chains from one sample sequenced in a study of blood T cells in healthy people across ages. A second PCR of roughly 6 to 12 cycles used a sample-barcoded 5' primer and a J-beta primer mix. One entry per CDR3 protein results from TCRdb running MiXCR on the 5' RACE reads. Among around 800,000 distinct CDR3 sequences, under 45% were seen once, and the ten largest hold roughly a fifth. The sequenced sample was blood. The receptors derive from a man aged 55 to 70 in good health.

This clonotype was counted only a few times. This chain links TRBV6-2 or TRBV6-3 with TRBJ2-5, with TRBD1 matching over 9 bases. The germline V gene has CDR1 MNHEY and CDR2 SVGEGT. This CDR3 region has 16 residues. V trimming: 6 bases; J trimming: 5 bases; junction bases outside the gene matches: 13. CDR3: CASRLITGGAKETQYF. In DNA, the CDR3 is TGTGCCAGCAGACTAATCACAGGGGGCGCAAAGGAGACCCAGTACTTC.

This clonotype appeared a few times. J is TRBJ1-1 and V is TRBV12-3 or TRBV12-4; the D is unclear. Trimming pared 1 base from V and 5 bases from J, leaving 5 bases between. The CDR3 consists of 12 residues. The CDR3: CASSLGWTEAFF. CDR3 DNA sequence: TGTGCCAGCAGTTTAGGCTGGACTGAAGCTTTCTTT.

The chain links TRBV7-2 to TRBJ1-4, with TRBD1 matching over 9 bases. V lost 2 bases, J lost 6 bases, and 1 base stayed unmatched. Germline values: CDR1 SGHTA, CDR2 FQGNSA. The CDR3 has 14 residues. The chain's CDR3 is CASSLRQGDEKLFF. As DNA, the CDR3 is TGTGCCAGCAGCTTAAGACAGGGGGATGAAAAACTGTTTTTT.

The gene calls are TRBV12-3 or TRBV12-4 and TRBJ1-6, with unresolved D. The V gene lost 5 bases and the J gene lost 10 bases, with 12 bases spanning the gap. The CDR3 has 13 amino acids. The CDR3 DNA reads TGTGCCAGCAGTGTAGACAAACTCTCACCCCTCCACTTT. Its protein is CASSVDKLSPLHF.

This clonotype appeared a few times. The CDR3 DNA reads TGTGCCAGCAGTCCGGGCCCGTATGAGCAGTTCTTC. It specifies CASSPGPYEQFF. The V and J genes are TRBV12-3 or TRBV12-4 and TRBJ2-1; D remains unclear. With 5 bases removed from V and 8 bases from J, the gap between germline ends came to 10 bases. The CDR3 runs 12 residues.

The chain combines TRBV20-1 with TRBJ2-1, with 7 positions matching TRBD2. Germline-derived CDR1 and CDR2 are DFQATT and SNEGSKA (reference sequence). With V trimmed by 0 bases and J by 3 bases, 8 bases remained unmatched. The CDR3 contains 16 residues. The CDR3 spells CSAREPQRGVYNEQFF. In DNA form, the CDR3 reads TGCAGTGCTAGAGAGCCTCAGCGGGGCGTCTACAATGAGCAGTTCTTC.

This sequence joins TRBV4-3 and TRBJ2-7; unclear D gene. V gave up 0 bases and J gave up 7 bases, with 19 bases separating them. The CDR3 is made up of 16 amino acids. CDR1 LGHNA and CDR2 YSLEER come from the germline V gene. As DNA, the CDR3 is TGCGCCAGCAGCCAAGACCCGTACACTAACTACAATGAGCAGTACTTC. Translation gives CASSQDPYTNYNEQYF.

This clonotype appeared a few times. The chain employs TRBV5-5 and TRBJ2-7; 11 bases align to TRBD1. With 2 bases clipped from V and 3 bases from J, the junction kept 4 bases outside the gene matches. CDR1 and CDR2 (germline): SGHKS, YYEKEE (reference sequence). The length of the CDR3 is 15 residues. CDR3 sequence (DNA): TGTGCCAGCAGCTTTGGGACAGGGGGTGGCTACGAGCAGTACTTC. Translating gives CASSFGTGGGYEQYF.

This chain connects TRBV20-1 to TRBJ1-1; no reliable D call. There are 14 residues in the CDR3. The V gene's germline CDR1 is DFQATT and CDR2 SNEGSKA (reference sequence). V dropped 2 bases and J dropped 1 base, with 11 bases sitting between them. The CDR3 loop is CSARLRWGNTEAFF. CDR3 nucleotide sequence: TGCAGTGCTAGACTCAGGTGGGGGAACACTGAAGCTTTCTTT.

The V call is TRBV10-3, the J call TRBJ2-5; D gene unclear. The CDR3 is 12 amino acids. Trimming took off 0 bases at V and 4 bases at J, with 3 bases between the two ends. Germline lookup yields CDR1 ENHRY and CDR2 SYGVKD. The CDR3 loop reads CAISESLETQYF. The CDR3 nucleotides are TGTGCCATCAGTGAGTCGTTAGAGACCCAGTACTTC.

The CDR3 nucleotides are TGTGCCAGCAGTTCGGGACAGGGAGACCAGCCCCAGCATTTT. It is translated as CASSSGQGDQPQHF. V usage is TRBV28 and J usage is TRBJ1-5; TRBD1 matches at 9 bases. CDR1 is MDHEN and CDR2 is SYDVKM in the germline V gene. V shed 4 bases, J shed 7 bases, and the junction held 5 bases outside the gene matches. There are 14 residues in the CDR3.

V usage is TRBV9 and J usage is TRBJ2-1, with 9 bases matching TRBD1. This CDR3 has 15 amino acids. Trimming at V came to 0 bases and at J to 7 bases, leaving 5 bases not matched to a gene. Looked up from germline, CDR1 is SGDLS and CDR2 is YYNGEE. The CDR3 region has the DNA TGTGCCAGCAGCGTAGGACAGGGGGTTGGGAATGAGCAGTTCTTC. Protein sequence: CASSVGQGVGNEQFF.

This chain links TRBV7-9 with TRBJ1-1, with D possibly matching TRBD1 (6 bases). The CDR3 totals 16 residues. Deletions cut 3 bases from V and 1 base from J, with 15 bases between. From germline, CDR1 is SEHNR and CDR2 FQNEAQ (reference sequence). In DNA form, the CDR3 reads TGTGCCAGCAGCTTCGAATCCTACAGGGCGAACACTGAAGCTTTCTTT. It translates to CASSFESYRANTEAFF.

This chain uses TRBV6-5 with TRBJ2-4; weak D call: TRBD2 (6 bases). Trimming cost V 5 bases and J 4 bases, with 18 bases left between them. CDR1 is MNHEY, CDR2 SVGAGI, per germline. This CDR3 contains 16 residues. CDR3 region: CASSHGGEAHKNIQYF. CDR3 bases: TGTGCCAGCAGTCACGGAGGGGAGGCCCATAAAAACATTCAGTACTTC.

The rearrangement links TRBV12-3 or TRBV12-4 to TRBJ1-1, with D unclear. This CDR3 comprises 13 residues. V was clipped by 5 bases and J by 4 bases, with 11 bases between them. The CDR3 is CASSPHSTTEAFF. In nucleotides, the CDR3 is TGTGCCAGCAGTCCCCACTCGACCACTGAAGCTTTCTTT.